This note documents a single T cell receptor beta chain sequence. This clonotype was seen a few times. Its antigen has not been determined. Per-nucleotide qualities are absent, and no much larger clonotype sits a single base away. These data come from a study of T-cell memory formation after mild COVID-19 listed by TCRdb under 2021. Broadly, across the study: Most TCR sequence clusters were specific to one of the two donors. In two donors, T-cell clones that expanded and contracted after mild COVID-19 were followed by sequencing TCRalpha and TCRbeta repertoires longitudinally. Two young, previously healthy adult volunteers, one female and one male, were included in the cohort.

On the study overall, not on this receptor specifically: The second-wave clones that peaked on day 37 were not confirmed to be SARS-CoV-2 specific. Contracting CD4+ clones appeared mostly in the CM and EM memory subsets, whereas CD8+ clones were enriched in EMRA. Some responding clones were found in pre-infection memory, which suggests that pre-existing cross-reactive memory T cells took part in the SARS-CoV-2 response. Clones contracting from day 15 to 85 had balanced CD4/CD8 phenotypes, while a second wave expanding from day 15 to 37 was biased towards CD4+. The study covered only two mild cases, and larger cohorts including severe cases with pre-infection samples were considered necessary.

Ficoll-Paque density gradient centrifugation was used to isolate PBMCs. Sequencing took place on an Illumina NovaSeq 6000. TCRalpha and TCRbeta cDNA libraries were built by 5'RACE with constant-segment primers, adding sample barcodes and unique molecular identifiers. RNA was extracted from every sample with Trizol reagent. The libraries were amplified in two PCR steps, and the second step added a second sample barcode and Illumina TruSeq adapters. Libraries were sequenced on an Illumina NovaSeq with 2 x 150 bp paired-end reads. The study's processing was this. With migec v1.2.7, reads were demultiplexed and then collapsed into UMI-guided consensus sequences. Using mixcr v2.1.11, UMI consensuses were aligned to TRA and TRB V and J templates and then assembled into clonotypes. Expanded or contracted clonotypes were those called significant by both edgeR and NoisET, with noise models trained on biological replicates. For edgeR calls, the cutoffs were a false discovery rate-adjusted p below 0.01 and a log2 fold-change threshold of 1. As an exploratory analysis of dynamics, max-normalized trajectories of the 1000 most abundant clonotypes were examined by PCA with hierarchical clustering. Each responding clone was given a CD4 or CD8 phenotype based on the CD4+ and CD8+ repertoires, which had been sequenced separately. Using fastp trimming at Q25 and MiXCR clonotype assembly, TCRdb reanalyzed the public sequencing data and kept in-frame beta chains. Identical CDR3 protein sequences are pooled into one entry, listed with their most common genes and DNA. These V and J calls are TCRdb output, not the study's own analysis. For this sample the table gives hundreds of thousands of distinct CDR3 sequences, of which about 20% were detected only once. The ten largest make up around 7.7% of the sample.

Looking up the germline V gene yields CDR1 SNHLY and CDR2 FYNNEI. The trim is 11 bases for V and 0 bases for J, with a gap of 11 bases between the germline ends. The CDR3 runs 13 residues from the cysteine to the phenylalanine. Just CDR3 DNA is preserved here, 39 bases in frame from base 1. This clonotype was obtained from an adult woman who had mild COVID-19 (a few samples of this study predate the infection). The sample titles of this study are shuffled in the database, so cell type and time point are left out; the donor was told from shared clones. Sequenced sample: PBMCs or a T cell subset sorted from them (not recorded which). The rearranged segments are TRBV2 and TRBJ1-3; no confident D gene assignment can be made. In nucleotide form, the sequence is TGTGCCGAGGATCCCTACTCTGGAAACACCATATATTTT. Its translation is CAEDPYSGNTIYF.